This TCR beta chain was retrieved from a study of blood T cell repertoires in COVID-19. Overall study context: T cells, B-cell-depleted T cells, or PBMCs supplied cDNA or gDNA.

Per the germline V gene, CDR1 is GTSNPN and CDR2 is SVGIG (reference sequence). This CDR3 contains 13 residues. V gave up 1 base and J gave up 1 base; unmatched junction bases: 0. Under the authors' procedure: The assay estimated nucleated cells by amplifying reference gene primers. Assay: immunoSEQ multiplex PCR; the TCRdb copy retains only in-frame clones and omits some. V, J and clone size reflect that table, while D and trimming were determined from the DNA. Found here are some 130,000 clones, roughly four fifths of them singletons; the top ten hold roughly 14%. The chain recombines TRBV30 with TRBJ1-1; 7 nucleotides line up with TRBD1. The sample comprised peripheral blood. This clonotype originated in a man older than 75 with acute or convalescent COVID-19. CDR3 in amino acids: CAWSGTGNTEAFF. CDR3 sequence (DNA): TGTGCCTGGAGTGGGACAGGGAACACTGAAGCTTTCTTT.